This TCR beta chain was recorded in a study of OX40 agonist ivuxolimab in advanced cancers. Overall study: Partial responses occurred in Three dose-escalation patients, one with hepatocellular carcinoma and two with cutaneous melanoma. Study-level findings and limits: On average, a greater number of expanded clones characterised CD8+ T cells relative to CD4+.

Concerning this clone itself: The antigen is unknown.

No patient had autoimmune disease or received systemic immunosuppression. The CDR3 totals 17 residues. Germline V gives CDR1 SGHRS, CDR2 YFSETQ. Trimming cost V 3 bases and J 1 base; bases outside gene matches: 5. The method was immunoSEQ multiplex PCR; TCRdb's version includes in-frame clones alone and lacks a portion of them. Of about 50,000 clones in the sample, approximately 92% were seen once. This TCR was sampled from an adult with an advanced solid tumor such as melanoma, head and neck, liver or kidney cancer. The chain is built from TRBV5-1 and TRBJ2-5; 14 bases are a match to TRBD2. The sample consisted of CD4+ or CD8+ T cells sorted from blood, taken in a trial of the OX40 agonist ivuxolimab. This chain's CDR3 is CASSSGTSGSRQETQYF. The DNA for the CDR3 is TGCGCCAGCAGCTCCGGGACTAGCGGGAGCCGCCAAGAGACCCAGTACTTC.